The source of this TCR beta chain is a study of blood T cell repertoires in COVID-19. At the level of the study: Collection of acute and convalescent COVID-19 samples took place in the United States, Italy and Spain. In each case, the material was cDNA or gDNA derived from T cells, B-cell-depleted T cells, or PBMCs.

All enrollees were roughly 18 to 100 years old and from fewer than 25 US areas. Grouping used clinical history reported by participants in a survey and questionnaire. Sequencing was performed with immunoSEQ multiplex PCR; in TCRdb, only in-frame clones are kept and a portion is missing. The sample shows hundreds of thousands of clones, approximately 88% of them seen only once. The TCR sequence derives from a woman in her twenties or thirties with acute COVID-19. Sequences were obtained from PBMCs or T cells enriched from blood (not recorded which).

The CDR3: CASSSLRADRKKPQHF. As DNA, the CDR3 is TGTGCCAGCAGCTCACTCCGGGCGGACAGAAAAAAGCCCCAGCATTTT. This chain uses TRBV7-8 with TRBJ1-5; a possible D gene is TRBD1 (6 bases). V was clipped by 4 bases and J by 8 bases, with 21 bases between them. CDR1 SGHVS and CDR2 FQNEAQ come from the germline V gene. This CDR3 contains 16 residues.